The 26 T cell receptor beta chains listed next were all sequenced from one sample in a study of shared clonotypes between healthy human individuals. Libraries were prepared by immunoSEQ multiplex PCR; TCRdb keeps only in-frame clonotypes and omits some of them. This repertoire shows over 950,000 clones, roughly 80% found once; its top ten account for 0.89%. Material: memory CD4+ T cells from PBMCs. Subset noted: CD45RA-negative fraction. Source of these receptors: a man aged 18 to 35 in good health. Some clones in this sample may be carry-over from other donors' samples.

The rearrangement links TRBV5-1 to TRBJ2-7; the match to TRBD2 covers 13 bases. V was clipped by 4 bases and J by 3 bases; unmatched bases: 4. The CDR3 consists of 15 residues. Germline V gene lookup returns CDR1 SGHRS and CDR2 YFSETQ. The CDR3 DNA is TGCGCCAGCAGCGAAGGGACTAGCGGGATCTACGAGCAGTACTTC. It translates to CASSEGTSGIYEQYF.

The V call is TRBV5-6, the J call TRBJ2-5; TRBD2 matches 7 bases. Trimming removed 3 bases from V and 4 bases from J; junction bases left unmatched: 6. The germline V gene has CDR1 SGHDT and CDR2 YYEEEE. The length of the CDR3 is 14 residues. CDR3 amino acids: CASSWGGAGETQYF. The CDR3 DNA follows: TGTGCCAGCAGCTGGGGGGGAGCAGGAGAGACCCAGTACTTC.

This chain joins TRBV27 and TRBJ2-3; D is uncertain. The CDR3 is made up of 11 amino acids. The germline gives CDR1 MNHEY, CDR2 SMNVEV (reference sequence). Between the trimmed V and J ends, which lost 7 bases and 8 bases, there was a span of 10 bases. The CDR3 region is CASTLEGTQYF. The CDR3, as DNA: TGTGCCAGCACGCTTGAAGGTACGCAGTATTTT.

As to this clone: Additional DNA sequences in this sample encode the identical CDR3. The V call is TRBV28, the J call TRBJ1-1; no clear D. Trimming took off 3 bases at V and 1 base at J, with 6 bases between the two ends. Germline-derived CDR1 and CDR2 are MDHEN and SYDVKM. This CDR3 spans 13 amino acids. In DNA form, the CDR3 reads TGTGCCAGCAGTTTGGTGGGGAACACTGAAGCTTTCTTT. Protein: CASSLVGNTEAFF.

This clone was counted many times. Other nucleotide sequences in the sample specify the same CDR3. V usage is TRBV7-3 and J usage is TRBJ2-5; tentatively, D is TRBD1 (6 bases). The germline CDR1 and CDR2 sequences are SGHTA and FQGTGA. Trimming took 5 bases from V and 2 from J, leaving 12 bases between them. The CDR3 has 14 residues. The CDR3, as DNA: TGTGCCAGCAGCCCTACAGGGTTACAAGAGACCCAGTACTTC. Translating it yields CASSPTGLQETQYF.

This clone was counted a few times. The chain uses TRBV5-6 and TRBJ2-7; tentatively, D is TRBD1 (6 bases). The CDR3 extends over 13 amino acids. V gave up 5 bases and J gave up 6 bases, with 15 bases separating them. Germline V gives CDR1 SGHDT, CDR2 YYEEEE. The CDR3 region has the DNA TGTGCCAGCAGATGGATACAGGGACCCGAGCAGTACTTC. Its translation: CASRWIQGPEQYF.

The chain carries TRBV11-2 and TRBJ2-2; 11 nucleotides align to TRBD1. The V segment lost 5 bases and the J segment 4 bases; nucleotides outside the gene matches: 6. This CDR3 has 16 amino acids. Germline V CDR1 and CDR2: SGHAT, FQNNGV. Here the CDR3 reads CASSVTGTGGTGELFF. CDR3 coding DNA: TGTGCCAGCAGCGTAACCGGGACAGGGGGCACCGGGGAGCTGTTTTTT.

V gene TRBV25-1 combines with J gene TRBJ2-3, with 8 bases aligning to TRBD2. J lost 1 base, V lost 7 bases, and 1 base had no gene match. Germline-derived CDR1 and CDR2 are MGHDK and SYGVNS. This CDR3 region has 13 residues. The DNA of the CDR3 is TGTGCCAGCATGACTAGCGGCACAGATACGCAGTATTTT. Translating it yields CASMTSGTDTQYF. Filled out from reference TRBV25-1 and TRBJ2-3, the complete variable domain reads EADIYQTPRYLVIGTGKKITLECSQTMGHDKMYWYQQDPGMELHLIHYSYGVNSTEKGDLSSESTVSRIRTEHFPLTLESARPSHTSQYLCASMTSGTDTQYFGPGTRLTVL.

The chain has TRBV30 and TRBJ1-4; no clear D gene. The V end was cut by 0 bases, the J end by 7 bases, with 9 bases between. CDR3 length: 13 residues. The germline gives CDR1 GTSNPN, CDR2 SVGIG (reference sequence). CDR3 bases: TGTGCCTGGAGTGTACGTAGTAGTGAAAAACTGTTTTTT. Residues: CAWSVRSSEKLFF.

CDR3 nucleotide sequence: TGTGCCAGCCGTAATGACAGAGCCTACAATCAGCCCCAGCATTTT. It codes for CASRNDRAYNQPQHF. The chain links TRBV28 to TRBJ1-5; TRBD1 might be the D (5 bases). CDR1 and CDR2 (germline): MDHEN, SYDVKM. This CDR3 is built from 15 residues. Trimming shortened V by 8 bases and J by 3 bases, and 17 bases separated the two germline ends.

CDR3 in amino acids: CASSPLAETYEQYF. CDR3 DNA: TGTGCCAGCAGCCCGCTAGCGGAGACCTACGAGCAGTACTTC. The chain links TRBV6-1 to TRBJ2-7; 7 bases map to TRBD2. The CDR3 covers 14 residues. The V segment lost 6 bases and the J segment 2 bases; nucleotides outside the gene matches: 7. CDR1 MNHNS and CDR2 SASEGT come from the germline V gene.

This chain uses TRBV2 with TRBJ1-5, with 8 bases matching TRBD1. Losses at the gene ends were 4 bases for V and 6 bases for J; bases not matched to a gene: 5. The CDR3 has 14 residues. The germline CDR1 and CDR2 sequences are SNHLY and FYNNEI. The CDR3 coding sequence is TGTGCCAGCAGTGTCGGACAGGGTGTTCAGCCCCAGCATTTT. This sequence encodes CASSVGQGVQPQHF. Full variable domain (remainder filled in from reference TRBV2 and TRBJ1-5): EPEVTQTPSHQVTQMGQEVILRCVPISNHLYFYWYRQILGQKVEFLVSFYNNEISEKSEIFDDQFSVERPDGSNFTLKIRSTKLEDSAMYFCASSVGQGVQPQHFGDGTRLSIL.

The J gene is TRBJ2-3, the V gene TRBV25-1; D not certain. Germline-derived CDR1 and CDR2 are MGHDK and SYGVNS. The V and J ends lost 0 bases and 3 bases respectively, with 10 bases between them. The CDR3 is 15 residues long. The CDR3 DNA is TGTGCCAGCAGTGAATATTCAGATTATACAGATACGCAGTATTTT. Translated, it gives CASSEYSDYTDTQYF.

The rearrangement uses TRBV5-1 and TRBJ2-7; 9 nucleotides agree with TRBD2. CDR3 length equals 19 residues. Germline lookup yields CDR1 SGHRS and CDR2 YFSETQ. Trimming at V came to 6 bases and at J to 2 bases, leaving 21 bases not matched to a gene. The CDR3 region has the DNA TGCGCCAGCACCCCAAAGCAAAGGACTAGCGAAGCGGAGACCTACGAGCAGTACTTC. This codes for CASTPKQRTSEAETYEQYF. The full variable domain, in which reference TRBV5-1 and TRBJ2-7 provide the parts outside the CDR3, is KAGVTQTPRYLIKTRGQQVTLSCSPISGHRSVSWYQQTPGQGLQFLFEYFSETQRNKGNFPGRFSGRQFSNSRSEMNVSTLELGDSALYLCASTPKQRTSEAETYEQYFGPGTRLTVT.

CDR3 sequence (DNA): TGTGCCAGCAGCCAAGAACTAGCGGGAGATAACTTGGGATCCTACGAGCAGTACTTC. It codes for CASSQELAGDNLGSYEQYF. V is TRBV4-2 and J is TRBJ2-7; 11 bases line up with TRBD2. The germline CDR1 and CDR2 sequences are LGHNA and YNFKEQ. This CDR3 region has 19 residues. The V segment lost 0 bases and the J segment 1 base; nucleotides outside the gene matches: 11.

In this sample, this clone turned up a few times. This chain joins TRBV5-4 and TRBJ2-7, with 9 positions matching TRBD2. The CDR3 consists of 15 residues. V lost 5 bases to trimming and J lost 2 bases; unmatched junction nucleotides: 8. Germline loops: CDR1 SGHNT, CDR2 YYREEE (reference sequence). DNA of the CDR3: TGTGCCAGCAGTTCTCCCCTAGCGGGAACCTACGAGCAGTACTTC. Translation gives CASSSPLAGTYEQYF.

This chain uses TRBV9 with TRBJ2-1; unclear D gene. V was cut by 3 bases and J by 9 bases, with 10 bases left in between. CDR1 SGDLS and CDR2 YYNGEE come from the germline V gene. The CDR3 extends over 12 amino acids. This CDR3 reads CASSEMVGEQFF. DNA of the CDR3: TGTGCCAGCAGCGAGATGGTGGGTGAGCAGTTCTTC.

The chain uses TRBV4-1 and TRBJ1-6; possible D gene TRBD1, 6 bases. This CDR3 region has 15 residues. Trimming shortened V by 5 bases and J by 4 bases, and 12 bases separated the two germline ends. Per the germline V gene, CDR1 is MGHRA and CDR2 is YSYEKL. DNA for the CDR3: TGCGCCAGCAGCGTGCGACAGGATTATAATTCACCCCTCCACTTT. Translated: CASSVRQDYNSPLHF.

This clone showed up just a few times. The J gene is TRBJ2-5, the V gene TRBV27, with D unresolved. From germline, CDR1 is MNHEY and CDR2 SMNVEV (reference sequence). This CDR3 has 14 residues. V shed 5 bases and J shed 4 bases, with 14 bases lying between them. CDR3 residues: CASSPERPGETQYF. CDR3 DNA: TGTGCCAGCAGTCCTGAGAGGCCGGGAGAGACCCAGTACTTC.

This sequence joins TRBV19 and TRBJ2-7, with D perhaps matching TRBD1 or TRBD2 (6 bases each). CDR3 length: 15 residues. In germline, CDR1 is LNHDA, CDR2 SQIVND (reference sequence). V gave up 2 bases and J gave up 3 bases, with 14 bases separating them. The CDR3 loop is CASSINPGGGYEQYF. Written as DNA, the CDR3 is TGTGCCAGTAGTATAAATCCCGGGGGCGGCTACGAGCAGTACTTC. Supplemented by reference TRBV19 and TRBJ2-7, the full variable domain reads DGGITQSPKYLFRKEGQNVTLSCEQNLNHDAMYWYRQDPGQGLRLIYYSQIVNDFQKGDIAEGYSVSREKKESFPLTVTSAQKNPTAFYLCASSINPGGGYEQYFGPGTRLTVT.

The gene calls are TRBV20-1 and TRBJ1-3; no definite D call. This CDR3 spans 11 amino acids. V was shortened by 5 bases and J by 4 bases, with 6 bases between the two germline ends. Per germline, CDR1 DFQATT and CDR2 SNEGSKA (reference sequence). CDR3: CSAYEGNTIYF. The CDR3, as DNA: TGCAGTGCTTACGAAGGAAACACCATATATTTT.

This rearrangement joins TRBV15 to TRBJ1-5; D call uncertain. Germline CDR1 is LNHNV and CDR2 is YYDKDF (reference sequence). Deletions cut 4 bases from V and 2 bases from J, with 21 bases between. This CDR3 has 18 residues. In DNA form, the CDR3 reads TGTGCCACCAGCACCTCCCCCCAGCGCCAGTTGGGCAATCAGCCCCAGCATTTT. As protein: CATSTSPQRQLGNQPQHF.

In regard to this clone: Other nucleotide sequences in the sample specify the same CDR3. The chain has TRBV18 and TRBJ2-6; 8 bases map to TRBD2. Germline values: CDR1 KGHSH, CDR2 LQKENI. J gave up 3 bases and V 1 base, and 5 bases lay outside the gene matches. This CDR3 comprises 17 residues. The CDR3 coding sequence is TGTGCCAGCTCACCACGGGTAGCGGGAAGTGGGGCCAACGTCCTGACTTTC. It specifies CASSPRVAGSGANVLTF.

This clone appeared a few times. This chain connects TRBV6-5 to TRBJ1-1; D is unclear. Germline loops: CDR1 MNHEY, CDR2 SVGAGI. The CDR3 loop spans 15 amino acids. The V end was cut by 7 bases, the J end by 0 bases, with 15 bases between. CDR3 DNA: TGTGCCAGCATGATGTATCCGGGATTGAACACTGAAGCTTTCTTT. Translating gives CASMMYPGLNTEAFF.

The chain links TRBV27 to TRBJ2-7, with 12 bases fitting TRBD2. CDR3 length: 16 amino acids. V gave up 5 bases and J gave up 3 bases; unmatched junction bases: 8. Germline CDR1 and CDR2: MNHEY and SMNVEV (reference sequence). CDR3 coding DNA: TGTGCCAGCAGTCCATTGGCTAGCGGGAGGGACTACGAGCAGTACTTC. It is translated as CASSPLASGRDYEQYF.

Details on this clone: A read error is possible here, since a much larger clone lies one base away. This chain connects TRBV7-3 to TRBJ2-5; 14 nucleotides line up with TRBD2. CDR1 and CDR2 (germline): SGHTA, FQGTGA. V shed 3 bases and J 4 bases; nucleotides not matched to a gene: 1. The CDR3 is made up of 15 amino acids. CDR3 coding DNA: TGTGCCAGCAGCTTCGGACTAGCGGGAGGAGAGACCCAGTACTTC. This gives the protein CASSFGLAGGETQYF.